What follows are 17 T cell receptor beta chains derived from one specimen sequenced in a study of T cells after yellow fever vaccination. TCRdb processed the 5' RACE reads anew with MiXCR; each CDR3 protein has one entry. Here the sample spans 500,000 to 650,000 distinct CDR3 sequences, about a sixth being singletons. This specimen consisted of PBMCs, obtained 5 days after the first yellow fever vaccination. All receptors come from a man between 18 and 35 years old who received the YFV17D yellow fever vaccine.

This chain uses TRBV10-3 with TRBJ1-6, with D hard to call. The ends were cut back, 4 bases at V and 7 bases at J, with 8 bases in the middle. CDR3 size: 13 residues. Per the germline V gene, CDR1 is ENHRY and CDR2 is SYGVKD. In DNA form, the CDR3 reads TGTGCCATCAGTGGGACGGGAAATTCACCCCTCCACTTT. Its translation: CAISGTGNSPLHF.

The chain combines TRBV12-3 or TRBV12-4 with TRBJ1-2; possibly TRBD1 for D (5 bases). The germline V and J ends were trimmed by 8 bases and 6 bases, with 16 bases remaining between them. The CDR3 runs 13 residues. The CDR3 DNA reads TGTGCCAGCGCCCTAACGACGGGGGATGGCTACACCTTC. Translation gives CASALTTGDGYTF.

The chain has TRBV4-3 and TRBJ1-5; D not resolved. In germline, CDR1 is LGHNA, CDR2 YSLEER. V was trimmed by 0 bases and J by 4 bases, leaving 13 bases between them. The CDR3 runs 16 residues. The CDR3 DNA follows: TGCGCCAGCAGCCAAGATCGTAATAGGTATAATCAGCCCCAGCATTTT. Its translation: CASSQDRNRYNQPQHF.

The CDR3 spells CATRVPGDSQLTYEQYV. The DNA of the CDR3 is TGTGCCACCAGAGTCCCGGGGGACAGTCAACTTACCTACGAGCAGTACGTC. The chain links TRBV24-1 to TRBJ2-7; D possibly corresponds to TRBD1 (7 bases). Germline V lookup: CDR1 KGHDR, CDR2 SFDVKD. There are 17 residues in the CDR3. V was clipped by 7 bases and J by 2 bases, with 23 bases between them.

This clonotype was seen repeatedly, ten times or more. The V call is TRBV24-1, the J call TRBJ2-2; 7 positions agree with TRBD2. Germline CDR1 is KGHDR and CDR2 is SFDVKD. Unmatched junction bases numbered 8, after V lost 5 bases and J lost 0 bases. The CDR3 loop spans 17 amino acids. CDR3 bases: TGTGCCACCAGTGGGGGAGGGGTCCTCACGAACACCGGGGAGCTGTTTTTT. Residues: CATSGGGVLTNTGELFF.

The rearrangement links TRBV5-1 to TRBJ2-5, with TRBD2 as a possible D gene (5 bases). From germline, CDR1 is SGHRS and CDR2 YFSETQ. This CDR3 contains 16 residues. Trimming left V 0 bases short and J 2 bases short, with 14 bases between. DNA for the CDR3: TGCGCCAGCAGCTTGGTGCCAGCGGTTCAACAAGAGACCCAGTACTTC. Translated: CASSLVPAVQQETQYF.

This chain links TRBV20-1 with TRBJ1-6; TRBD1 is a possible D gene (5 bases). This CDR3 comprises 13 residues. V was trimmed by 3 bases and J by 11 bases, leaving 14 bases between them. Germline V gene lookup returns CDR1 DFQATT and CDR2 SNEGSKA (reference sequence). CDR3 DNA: TGCAGTGCTAGGGTTTGGAGGGACCCACCCCTCCACTTT. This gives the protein CSARVWRDPPLHF.

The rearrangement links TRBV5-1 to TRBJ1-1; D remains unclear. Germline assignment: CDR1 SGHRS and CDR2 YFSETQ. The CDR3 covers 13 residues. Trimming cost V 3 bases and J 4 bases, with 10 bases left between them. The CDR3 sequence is CASSSFGPTEAFF. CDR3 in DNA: TGCGCCAGCAGCTCCTTCGGTCCCACTGAAGCTTTCTTT.

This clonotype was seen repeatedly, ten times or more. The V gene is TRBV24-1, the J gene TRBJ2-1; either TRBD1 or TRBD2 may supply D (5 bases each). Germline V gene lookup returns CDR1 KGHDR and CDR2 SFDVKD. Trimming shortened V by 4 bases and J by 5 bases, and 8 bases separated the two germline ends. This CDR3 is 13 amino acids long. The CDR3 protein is CATSERGDNEQFF. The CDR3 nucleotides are TGTGCCACCAGTGAGCGAGGGGACAATGAGCAGTTCTTC.

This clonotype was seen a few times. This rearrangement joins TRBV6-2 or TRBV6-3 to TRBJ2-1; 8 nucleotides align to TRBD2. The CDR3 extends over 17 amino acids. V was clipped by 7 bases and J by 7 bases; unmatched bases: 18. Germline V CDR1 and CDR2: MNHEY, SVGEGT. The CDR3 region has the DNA TGTGCCAGCACCAACGGAGGGCGGCGGGGGGTAAGGAATGAGCAGTTCTTC. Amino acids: CASTNGGRRGVRNEQFF.

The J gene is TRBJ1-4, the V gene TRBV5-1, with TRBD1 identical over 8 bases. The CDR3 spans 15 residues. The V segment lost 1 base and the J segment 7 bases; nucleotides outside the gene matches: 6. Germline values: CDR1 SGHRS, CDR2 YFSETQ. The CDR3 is CASSLFGQGGEKLFF. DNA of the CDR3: TGCGCCAGCAGCTTGTTTGGACAGGGAGGTGAAAAACTGTTTTTT.

CDR3 protein: CASSPDDYEQYF. The CDR3 DNA follows: TGCGCCAGCAGCCCGGATGACTACGAGCAGTACTTC. The chain links TRBV5-1 to TRBJ2-7; no clear D gene. Deletions cut 4 bases from V and 3 bases from J, with 8 bases between. The CDR3 is 12 residues long. Germline V CDR1 and CDR2: SGHRS, YFSETQ.

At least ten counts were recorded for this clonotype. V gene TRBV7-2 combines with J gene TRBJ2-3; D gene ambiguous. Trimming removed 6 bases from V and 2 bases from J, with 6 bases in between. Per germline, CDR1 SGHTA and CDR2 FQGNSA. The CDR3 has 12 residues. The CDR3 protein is CASRPYTDTQYF. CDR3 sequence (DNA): TGTGCCAGCAGGCCTTACACAGATACGCAGTATTTT.

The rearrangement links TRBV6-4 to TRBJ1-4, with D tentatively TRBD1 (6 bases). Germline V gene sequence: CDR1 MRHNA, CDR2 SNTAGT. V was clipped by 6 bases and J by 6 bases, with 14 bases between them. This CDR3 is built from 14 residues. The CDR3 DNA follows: TGTGCCAGCAGGACACCAGGGGTGCATGAAAAACTGTTTTTT. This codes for CASRTPGVHEKLFF.

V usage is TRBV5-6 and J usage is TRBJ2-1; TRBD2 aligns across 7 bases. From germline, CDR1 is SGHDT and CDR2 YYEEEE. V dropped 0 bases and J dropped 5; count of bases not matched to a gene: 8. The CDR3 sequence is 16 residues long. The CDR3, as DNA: TGTGCCAGCAGCTTGGCTTTCGGGGGGACTCACAATGAGCAGTTCTTC. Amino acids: CASSLAFGGTHNEQFF.

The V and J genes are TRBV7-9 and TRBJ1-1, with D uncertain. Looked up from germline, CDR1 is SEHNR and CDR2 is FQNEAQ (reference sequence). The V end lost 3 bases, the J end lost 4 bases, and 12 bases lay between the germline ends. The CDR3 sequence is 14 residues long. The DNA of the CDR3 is TGTGCCAGCAGCTTTGAGGGTCGGGGCACTGAAGCTTTCTTT. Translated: CASSFEGRGTEAFF. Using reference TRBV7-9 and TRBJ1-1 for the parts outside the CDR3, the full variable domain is DTGVSQNPRHKITKRGQNVTFRCDPISEHNRLYWYRQTLGQGPEFLTYFQNEAQLEKSRLLSDRFSAERPKGSFSTLEIQRTEQGDSAMYLCASSFEGRGTEAFFGQGTRLTVV.

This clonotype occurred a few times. The CDR3 DNA reads TGCAGTGCCCCCCTAGCGGGGAGCTCCTACGAGCAGTACTTC. Protein: CSAPLAGSSYEQYF. The chain joins TRBV20-1 to TRBJ2-7; 9 bases match TRBD2. This CDR3 contains 14 residues. Germline CDR1 and CDR2: DFQATT and SNEGSKA (reference sequence). After removal of 6 bases from V and 0 bases from J, the junction contained 6 bases not matched to a gene.